The rows below give T cell receptor beta chains drawn from one sample of a study of blood T cell repertoires in COVID-19. Data came from immunoSEQ multiplex PCR; TCRdb stores just in-frame clones and leaves some out. The data contain hundreds of thousands of clones, roughly 85% of them seen just once; the ten biggest clones take up 3% to 4.5%. Material: peripheral blood. Receptors originate from a woman of 80 years or more with acute or convalescent COVID-19. CDR3s include the opening cysteine and the closing phenylalanine or tryptophan. Each record gives: clone size, V gene, CDR3 protein. Not every row has a clone size; where given, it reads once, few, many or a size class.

>.|TRBV9
CASSVDQGLGEKLFF
>.|TRBV28
CASSPGTQRGEQYF
>few|TRBV6-1
CASSEFWDSQPQHF
>.|TRBV18
CASSPPRGGTDTQYF
>.|TRBV14
CASSQGTGGVAFF
>.|TRBV10-1
CASRDGTGDYEQYF
>.|TRBV15
CATSRAPAGSGNTIYF
>once|TRBV19
CASSMGRGHYNEQFF
>.|TRBV28
CASRTGGLGYGYTF
>.|TRBV9
CASSASTNLYNEQFF
>.|TRBV3-1/TRBV3-2
CASQLAGGPGVRETQYF
>few|TRBV11-3
CASSLAGQSSTEAFF
>.|TRBV5-5
CASSLEAWVGAYSNQPQHF
>few|TRBV7-9
CASSHRDRGRGEQYF
>.|TRBV19
CASSRWESETQYF
>.|TRBV12-5
CASGPDYYGNEQFF
>.|TRBV7-9
CASSLVDRSTEAFF
>.|TRBV9
CASSVDRNYGYTF
>.|TRBV18
CASSPDRSFNYGYTF
>.|TRBV7-3
CASSFINRDEQFF
>.|TRBV29-1
CSVLPWRDGEETQYF
>few|TRBV5-1
CASSSSGVTDTQYF
>.|TRBV5-4
CASSQKQGNTGELFF
>.|TRBV29-1
CSAPRDRGSTNYGYTF
>.|TRBV2
CASSVEMNTEAFF
>few|TRBV20-1
CSASRAEDTQYF
>.|TRBV3-1/TRBV3-2
CASSWGTGEAEAFF
>.|TRBV28
CASSLGAGATDTQYF
>.|TRBV9
CASSGGLAGEQTQYF
>.|TRBV19
CASSMSGGDEKLFF
>.|TRBV7-8
CASRHDFENTIYF
>.|TRBV2
CASSNARTANTEAFF
>.|TRBV5-1
CASSLEGGRGQPQHF
>few|TRBV2
CASSDPGGWGKLFF
>.|TRBV27
CASSTGGSNEKLFF
>.|TRBV5-1
CASSSGTGREQYF
>few|TRBV19
CASSMGRADGYTF
>.|TRBV14
CASSRAPSNYGYTF
>.|TRBV7-8
CASSRGGLLNYGYTF
>.|TRBV7-2
CASSLERTAYEQYF
>.|TRBV25-1
CASSDWGGGYTGELFF
>.|TRBV7-2
CASSQQGAIYNEQFF
>.|TRBV3-1/TRBV3-2
CASSLGRGTSGGMYNEQFF
>.|TRBV19
CASSNQGVNTEAFF
>.|TRBV5-4
CASSVEGTGIYGYTF
>.|TRBV19
CASKTDRDPYGYTF
>.|TRBV24-1
CATGGAGSNQPQHF
>few|TRBV29-1
CSVPPRQGALGYTF
>.|TRBV7-2
CASSLAGTGVSPLHF